This note documents a single TCR beta chain sequence. Its antigen is unknown. The source of the sample is a study of a mutant IDH1 vaccine in newly diagnosed glioma. The time point: week 23, last vaccination. Doses comprised 300 ug of mutant IDH1 20-mer peptide each, plus topical imiquimod. Method: immunoSEQ multiplex PCR; TCRdb's copy keeps in-frame clones and lacks some. This repertoire shows tens of thousands of clones, about 80% found once; its top ten account for roughly 14%. Material: PBMCs, obtained from a glioma patient whose treatment included an IDH1 peptide vaccine. The source of this sequence is a man aged 18 to 30 with glioma.

Here the CDR3 reads CASSQTGDYGNTIYF. CDR3 bases: TGCGCCAGCAGCCAAACAGGGGATTATGGAAACACCATATATTTT. V gene TRBV4-3 combines with J gene TRBJ1-3; 7 nucleotides align to TRBD1. Germline values: CDR1 LGHNA, CDR2 YSLEER. The CDR3 is 15 amino acids. Trimming took 2 bases from V and 3 from J; bases not matched to a gene: 4.